One sample yielded the 15 T cell receptor beta chains listed below, sequenced in a study of T cells in Graves' hyperthyroidism and ophthalmopathy. Amplified TCR beta CDR3 regions derived from RNA transcripts. HTBI primers were employed in a first-round RT-PCR of the TCR CDR3. TCRdb recomputed calls from the multiplex PCR reads with MiXCR, one row per CDR3 protein. This sample has about 59,000 distinct CDR3 sequences; 53% occur once, and the top ten carry approximately 3.5%. The sample was blood. Receptors were obtained from a woman in her fifties or sixties with Graves' ophthalmopathy.

Details on this clonotype: Sequence at one end of the junction differs from germline and may be a read error. V gene TRBV19 combines with J gene TRBJ2-2; 8 bases match TRBD1. The germline CDR1 and CDR2 sequences are LNHDA and SQIVND (reference sequence). CDR3 length: 15 residues. CDR3 DNA: TGTGCCAGTAGTACCCAGGGGGCGGGCACCGGGGAGCTGATGTTT. Its translation is CASSTQGAGTGELMF.

The chain is built from TRBV7-2 and TRBJ1-1, with a weak D call TRBD1 (5 bases). Looked up from germline, CDR1 is SGHTA and CDR2 is FQGNSA. CDR3 length: 18 amino acids. Trimming pared 1 base from V and 4 bases from J, leaving 22 bases between. The CDR3 DNA sequence: TGTGCCAGCAGCTTAGTTTCTCGGGGTCCTCCAGGGAGCACTGAAGCTTTCTTT. As protein: CASSLVSRGPPGSTEAFF.

This clonotype was detected ten times or more. The V and J genes are TRBV4-2 and TRBJ1-5; D may be TRBD1 (5 bases). Germline CDR1 LGHNA, CDR2 YNFKEQ. The CDR3 is 16 residues long. V shed 2 bases and J shed 5 bases, with 16 bases lying between them. CDR3 in DNA: TGTGCCAGCAGCCAAATATTAGGGGTCAGCGATCAGCCCCAGCATTTT. Residues: CASSQILGVSDQPQHF.

This clonotype showed up many times. The gene calls are TRBV4-3 and TRBJ1-1; D not resolved. Trimming left V 0 bases short and J 4 bases short, with 12 bases between. This CDR3 comprises 15 residues. CDR1 and CDR2 (germline): LGHNA, YSLEER. The CDR3 DNA reads as TGCGCCAGCAGCCAAGAATGGCAGGATGGCACTGAAGCTTTCTTT. It encodes CASSQEWQDGTEAFF.

In this sample, this clonotype turned up many times. The rearrangement uses TRBV11-2 and TRBJ2-7; perhaps TRBD2 as D (6 bases). Germline V lookup: CDR1 SGHAT, CDR2 FQNNGV. V lost 7 bases and J lost 6, with 16 bases in between. This CDR3 comprises 13 residues. CDR3 nucleotides: TGTGCCAGCACACCAAGCGCGGGAACCGAGCAGTACTTC. Translation gives CASTPSAGTEQYF.

As concerns this clonotype: At one end, the junction sequence differs from germline, possibly due to a read error. The chain carries TRBV6-2 or TRBV6-3 and TRBJ1-5; 7 bases line up with TRBD1. The germline CDR1 and CDR2 sequences are MNHEY and SVGEGT. The CDR3 consists of 14 residues. The CDR3 DNA reads TGTGCCAGCAGTTACGACAGGGAGAATCAGCCCCAGCAGTTT. This gives the protein CASSYDRENQPQQF.

The V gene is TRBV7-2, the J gene TRBJ1-1, with a tentative D call TRBD1 (5 bases). The CDR3 covers 19 residues. V shed 5 bases and J shed 0 bases, with 25 bases lying between them. Germline CDR1 is SGHTA and CDR2 is FQGNSA. CDR3 loop: CASSELFSGGGRVNTEAFF. The CDR3 coding sequence is TGTGCCAGCAGCGAACTCTTTAGTGGGGGGGGTAGGGTGAACACTGAAGCTTTCTTT. Based on the CDR3 plus reference TRBV7-2 and TRBJ1-1, the full variable domain is GAGVSQSPSNKVTEKGKDVELRCDPISGHTALYWYRQSLGQGLEFLIYFQGNSAPDKSGLPSDRFSAERTGGSVSTLTIQRTQQEDSAVYLCASSELFSGGGRVNTEAFFGQGTRLTVV.

In this sample, this clonotype turned up a few times. V usage is TRBV7-8 and J usage is TRBJ2-7, with 8 nucleotides matching TRBD1. Per germline, CDR1 SGHVS and CDR2 FQNEAQ. The CDR3 has 13 residues. The CDR3 DNA sequence: TGTGCTAGAGATCTCAGGACAGGGTACGAGCAGTACTTC. Protein sequence: CARDLRTGYEQYF.

As for this clonotype: Because the CDR3's place on the DNA is in doubt, the DNA is left out and the CDR3 is given as listed by TCRdb. The chain couples TRBV2 to TRBJ1-5. The CDR3 is 19 residues long, counting both termini. Per germline, CDR1 SNHLY and CDR2 FYNNEI. The CDR3 protein is CATGIRNEKLFFGSGTQHF.

The genes are TRBV5-1 and TRBJ2-7; D gene unclear. V was cut by 0 bases and J by 4 bases, with 2 bases left in between. Germline-derived CDR1 and CDR2 are SGHRS and YFSETQ. The CDR3 is 11 amino acids. The CDR3, as DNA: TGCGCCAGCAGCTTGGAATACGAGCAGTACTTC. This sequence encodes CASSLEYEQYF.

This clonotype was observed a few times. The chain uses TRBV7-9 and TRBJ2-2; weak D call: TRBD2 (6 bases). This CDR3 is 13 amino acids long. The germline V gene encodes CDR1 SEHNR and CDR2 FQNEAQ (reference sequence). CDR3 protein: CASARGGTGELFF. The CDR3 coding sequence is TGTGCAAGTGCCCGGGGAGGCACCGGGGAGCTGTTTTTT.

This clonotype was picked up many times. V usage is TRBV12-3 or TRBV12-4 and J usage is TRBJ2-5, with D tentatively TRBD1 (6 bases). The CDR3 has 16 residues. Deletions cut 6 bases from V and 4 bases from J, with 21 bases between. CDR3 nucleotides: TGTGCCAGCAGCCCCGGACAGATTTTTGTTTCAGAGACCCAGTACTTC. This translates into CASSPGQIFVSETQYF.

The DNA of the CDR3 is TGCAGTGCTGCTGCCCAGCATTTT. Its protein is CSAAAQHF. The chain has TRBV20-1 and TRBJ1-5; unclear D gene. The germline V gene encodes CDR1 DFQATT and CDR2 SNEGSKA (reference sequence). The ends were cut back, 5 bases at V and 11 bases at J, with 4 bases in the middle. This CDR3 is built from 8 residues.

This clonotype is medium-sized (0.01 to 0.1%). The chain couples TRBV2 to TRBJ1-2; D is unclear. CDR1 and CDR2 from the germline V gene are SNHLY and FYNNEI. This CDR3 is 13 amino acids long. Trimming shortened V by 10 bases and J by 0 bases, and 12 bases separated the two germline ends. In DNA, the CDR3 is TGTGCCACCACGGAGGTCACTAACTATGGCTACACCTTC. It yields the protein CATTEVTNYGYTF.

At least ten counts were recorded for this clonotype. The chain employs TRBV27 and TRBJ1-1; 7 nucleotides line up with TRBD1. The CDR3 covers 14 residues. Germline lookup yields CDR1 MNHEY and CDR2 SMNVEV (reference sequence). With V trimmed by 4 bases and J by 3 bases, 5 bases remained unmatched. CDR3 nucleotide sequence: TGTGCCAGCAGTTCCCAGGGGGGATACACTGAAGCTTTCTTT. It is translated as CASSSQGGYTEAFF.